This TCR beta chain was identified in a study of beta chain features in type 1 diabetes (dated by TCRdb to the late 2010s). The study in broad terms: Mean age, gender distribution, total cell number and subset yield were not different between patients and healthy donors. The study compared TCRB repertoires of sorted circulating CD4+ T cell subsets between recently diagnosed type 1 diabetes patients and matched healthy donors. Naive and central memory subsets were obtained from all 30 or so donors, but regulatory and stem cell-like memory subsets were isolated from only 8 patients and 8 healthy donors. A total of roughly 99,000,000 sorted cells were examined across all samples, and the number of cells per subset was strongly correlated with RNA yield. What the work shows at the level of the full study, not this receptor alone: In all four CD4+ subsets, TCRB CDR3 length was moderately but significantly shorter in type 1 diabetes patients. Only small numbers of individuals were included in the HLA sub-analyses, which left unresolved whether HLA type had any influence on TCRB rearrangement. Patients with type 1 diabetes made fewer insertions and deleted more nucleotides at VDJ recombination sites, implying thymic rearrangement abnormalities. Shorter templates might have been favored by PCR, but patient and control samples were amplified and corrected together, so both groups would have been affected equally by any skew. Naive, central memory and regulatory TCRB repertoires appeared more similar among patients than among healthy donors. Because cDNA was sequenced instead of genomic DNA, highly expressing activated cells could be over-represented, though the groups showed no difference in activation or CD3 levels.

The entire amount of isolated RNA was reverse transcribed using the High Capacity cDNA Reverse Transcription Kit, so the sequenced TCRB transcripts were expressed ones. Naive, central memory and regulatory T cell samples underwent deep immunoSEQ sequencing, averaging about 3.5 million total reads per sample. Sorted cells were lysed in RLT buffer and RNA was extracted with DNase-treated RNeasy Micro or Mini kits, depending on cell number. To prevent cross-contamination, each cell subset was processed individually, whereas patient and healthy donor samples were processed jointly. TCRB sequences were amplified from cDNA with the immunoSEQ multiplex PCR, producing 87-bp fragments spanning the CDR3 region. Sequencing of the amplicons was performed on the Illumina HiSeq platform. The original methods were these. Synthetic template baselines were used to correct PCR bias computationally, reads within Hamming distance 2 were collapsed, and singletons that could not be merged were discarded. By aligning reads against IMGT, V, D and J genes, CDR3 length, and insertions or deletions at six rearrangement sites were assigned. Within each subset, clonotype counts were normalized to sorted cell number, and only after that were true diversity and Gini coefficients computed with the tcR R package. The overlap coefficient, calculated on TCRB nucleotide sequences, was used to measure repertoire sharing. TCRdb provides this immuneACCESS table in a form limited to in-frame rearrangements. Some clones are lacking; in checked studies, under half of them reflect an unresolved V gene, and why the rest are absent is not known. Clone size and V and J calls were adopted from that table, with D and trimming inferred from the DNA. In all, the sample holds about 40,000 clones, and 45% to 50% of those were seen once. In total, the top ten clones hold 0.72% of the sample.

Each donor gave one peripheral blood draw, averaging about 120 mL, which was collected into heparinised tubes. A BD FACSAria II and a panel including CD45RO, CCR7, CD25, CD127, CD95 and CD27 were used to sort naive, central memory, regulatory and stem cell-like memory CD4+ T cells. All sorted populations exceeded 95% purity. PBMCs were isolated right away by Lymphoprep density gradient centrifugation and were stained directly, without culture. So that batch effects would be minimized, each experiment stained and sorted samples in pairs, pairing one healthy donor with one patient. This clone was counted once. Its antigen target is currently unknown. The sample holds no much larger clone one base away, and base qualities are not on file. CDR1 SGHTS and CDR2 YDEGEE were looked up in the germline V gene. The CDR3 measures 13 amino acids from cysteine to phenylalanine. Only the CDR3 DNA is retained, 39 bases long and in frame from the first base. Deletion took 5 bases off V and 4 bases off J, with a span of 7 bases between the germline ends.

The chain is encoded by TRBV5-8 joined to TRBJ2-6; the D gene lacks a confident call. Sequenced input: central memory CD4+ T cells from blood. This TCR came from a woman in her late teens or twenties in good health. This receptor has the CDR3 CASRLFGANVLTF. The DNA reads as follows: TGTGCCAGCAGATTATTCGGGGCCAACGTCCTGACTTTC.